Sequencing of this TCR beta chain was carried out in a study of molecular identifiers for immune sequencing clone quantification. Whole-study context: Four portions were sequenced after RNA from approximately 22,000 or 94,000 naive CD8 cells was split five ways in replicates. Study outcomes and limitations: Among effectors, clones above 20 RNA copies held over 97% of molecules; among naive cells, under 1%. Amid more than 800,000 naive cells, spiked Jurkat TCR RNA from one cell was reportedly still detectable.

TCRdb used MiXCR to reprocess the PCR reads, holding one entry per CDR3 protein. This sample has approximately 670,000 distinct CDR3 sequences; 20% occur once, and the top ten carry roughly 0.9%. Libraries for naive CD8 T cells, which were made from about 19,000 to 1,100,000 sorted cells, drew on 10%, 30% or 50% of the RNA. From germline, CDR1 is MNHEY and CDR2 SMNVEV (reference sequence). V dropped 6 bases and J dropped 2 bases, with 15 bases sitting between them. This CDR3 spans 15 amino acids. Worth noting for this clonotype: Its antigen is unidentified. This may arise from a read error, as a much more abundant clone is one base away.

The clonotype was recovered from a human donor in good health. Some libraries in this study had Jurkat cell RNA spiked in. The sample consisted of naive CD8+ T cells from blood, with Jurkat cell RNA spiked in. Regarding subset: FACS-sorted CD8+CD4-CCR7+CD45RA+ naive T cells. The chain uses TRBV27 and TRBJ2-3; D gene uncertain. The CDR3 sequence is CASRLGPAVTDTQYF. For the CDR3, the DNA is TGTGCCAGCAGACTCGGACCAGCTGTCACAGATACGCAGTATTTT.